The sequence of this T cell receptor beta chain was determined in a study of T cell responses to AZD1222 COVID-19 vaccine. Notes on the study in general: Spike as a whole was targeted by vaccine-associated CD4 TCRs, dominant at 160-218 and 743-854. The donors showed a predominance of white British ancestry and of females, with possible underestimation of clonal diversity. After two AZD1222 doses, spike-specific TCR breadth and depth rose versus day 0.

TCRdb keeps only in-frame clones here, not all; method: immunoSEQ multiplex PCR. The sample carries some 150,000 clones, 85% to 95% recorded once. On this clone: Its antigen is unknown.

V was pared by 1 base and J by 8 bases, with 4 bases of the junction left unmatched. CDR1 and CDR2 from the germline V gene are SGHRS and YFSETQ. The CDR3 runs 14 residues. This receptor was taken from an adult in good health. The chain is built from TRBV5-1 and TRBJ2-1, with TRBD2 matching over 9 bases. Sequencing used peripheral blood, obtained on day 0 of AZD1222 vaccination. The CDR3 reads CASSLSGTSYEQFF. The CDR3 DNA is TGCGCCAGCAGCTTGTCCGGGACTAGCTATGAGCAGTTCTTC.